The rows below give T cell receptor beta chains drawn from one sample of a study of T cell responses to AZD1222 COVID-19 vaccine. The method was immunoSEQ multiplex PCR; TCRdb's version includes in-frame clones alone and lacks a portion of them. The data contain about 55,000 clones, 89% of them singletons. Sample: peripheral blood, taken on day 0 of AZD1222 vaccination. These TCRs come from an adult in good health. The CDR3 runs from the conserved cysteine through the conserved F or W. A D gene is named only where the DNA matches it firmly. Only part of the rows carry a size: once, few, many, or a class if the clone is expanded.

j_call: TRBJ1-2; d_call: NA; v_call: TRBV6-5; clone_size: NA; cdr3_nt: TGTGCCAGCTGGGGAACAGGGAACTATGGCTACACCTTC; cdr3_aa: CASWGTGNYGYTF
j_call: TRBJ1-5; d_call: NA; v_call: TRBV9; clone_size: NA; cdr3_nt: TGTGCCAGCAGCGTAGAGGGTCATAGCAATCAGCCCCAGCATTTT; cdr3_aa: CASSVEGHSNQPQHF
j_call: TRBJ1-2; d_call: TRBD1; v_call: TRBV6-5; clone_size: NA; cdr3_nt: TGTGCCAGCAGCCCCGGGACAGGAACTAACTATGGCTACACCTTC; cdr3_aa: CASSPGTGTNYGYTF
j_call: TRBJ2-1; d_call: NA; v_call: TRBV7-3; clone_size: once; cdr3_nt: TGTGCCAGCAGCCAGGCTGGGGTCAATGAGCAGTTCTTC; cdr3_aa: CASSQAGVNEQFF
j_call: TRBJ1-1; d_call: TRBD1; v_call: TRBV6-6; clone_size: NA; cdr3_nt: TGTGCCAGCAGTTTCCAGACAGGGACTGAAGCTTTCTTT; cdr3_aa: CASSFQTGTEAFF
j_call: TRBJ2-3; d_call: NA; v_call: TRBV7-2; clone_size: few; cdr3_nt: TGTGCCAGCAGCTTAGTGGGCAGCCCGGTTCAGTATTTT; cdr3_aa: CASSLVGSPVQYF
j_call: TRBJ2-3; d_call: TRBD2; v_call: TRBV5-1; clone_size: NA; cdr3_nt: TGCGCCAGCAGTCTGGCACTAGCGGGAGACGCAGATACGCAGTATTTT; cdr3_aa: CASSLALAGDADTQYF
j_call: TRBJ2-1; d_call: TRBD2; v_call: TRBV19; clone_size: NA; cdr3_nt: TGTGCCAGTAGTGTTAGCGGGAACTCCTACAATGAGCAGTTCTTC; cdr3_aa: CASSVSGNSYNEQFF
j_call: TRBJ2-1; d_call: TRBD2; v_call: TRBV3-1/TRBV3-2; clone_size: NA; cdr3_nt: TGTGCCAGCAGCCTCGGGACTAGCGGGAGCAATGAGCAGTTCTTC; cdr3_aa: CASSLGTSGSNEQFF
j_call: TRBJ1-5; d_call: NA; v_call: TRBV27; clone_size: once; cdr3_nt: TGTGCCAGCAGTTTATCCTGGGATCAGCCCCAGCATTTT; cdr3_aa: CASSLSWDQPQHF
j_call: TRBJ1-2; d_call: NA; v_call: TRBV28; clone_size: NA; cdr3_nt: TGTGCCAGCAGTTTCCGTCCGAGAACAGGGTCCTATGGCTACACCTTC; cdr3_aa: CASSFRPRTGSYGYTF
j_call: TRBJ1-4; d_call: TRBD1; v_call: TRBV20-1; clone_size: NA; cdr3_nt: TGCAGTGCTAGTCCTCAAACAGGGGGAGGCGGAAAACTGTTTTTT; cdr3_aa: CSASPQTGGGGKLFF
j_call: TRBJ2-1; d_call: TRBD2; v_call: TRBV29-1; clone_size: NA; cdr3_nt: TGCAGCGTTGGGTCCCAGCGGGGAAATGAGCAGTTCTTC; cdr3_aa: CSVGSQRGNEQFF
j_call: TRBJ2-3; d_call: TRBD2; v_call: TRBV28; clone_size: NA; cdr3_nt: TGTGCCAGCAGTTTAACTAGCGGGAGAACAGATACGCAGTATTTT; cdr3_aa: CASSLTSGRTDTQYF
j_call: TRBJ1-6; d_call: NA; v_call: TRBV7-2; clone_size: few; cdr3_nt: TGTGCCAGCAACCCTTCGGCGATGGGGGGGAGTTCACCCCTCCACTTT; cdr3_aa: CASNPSAMGGSSPLHF
j_call: TRBJ2-7; d_call: NA; v_call: TRBV9; clone_size: NA; cdr3_nt: TGTGCCAGCAGCGTAGACAGTAACCCCTTCTACGAGCAGTACTTC; cdr3_aa: CASSVDSNPFYEQYF
j_call: TRBJ1-5; d_call: TRBD1; v_call: TRBV30; clone_size: NA; cdr3_nt: TGTGCCTGGAGTTACAGGGGCGGCAATCAGCCCCAGCATTTT; cdr3_aa: CAWSYRGGNQPQHF
j_call: TRBJ2-1; d_call: TRBD2; v_call: TRBV10-3; clone_size: NA; cdr3_nt: TGTGCCATCAGTGAGTCGGAGGTAGCGGGAAGGAATGAGCAGTTCTTC; cdr3_aa: CAISESEVAGRNEQFF
j_call: TRBJ2-1; d_call: TRBD2; v_call: TRBV5-1; clone_size: NA; cdr3_nt: TGCGCCAGCAGCTGGGGACTAGCGGTTAGCAAAGACAATGAGCAGTTCTTC; cdr3_aa: CASSWGLAVSKDNEQFF
j_call: TRBJ2-3; d_call: NA; v_call: TRBV5-5; clone_size: NA; cdr3_nt: TGTGCCAGCAGCTGGGGTGGGGATACGCAGTATTTT; cdr3_aa: CASSWGGDTQYF
j_call: TRBJ1-5; d_call: NA; v_call: TRBV30; clone_size: NA; cdr3_nt: TGTGCCTGGAGCCCAGGGTCGGGAAGCAATCAGCCCCAGCATTTT; cdr3_aa: CAWSPGSGSNQPQHF